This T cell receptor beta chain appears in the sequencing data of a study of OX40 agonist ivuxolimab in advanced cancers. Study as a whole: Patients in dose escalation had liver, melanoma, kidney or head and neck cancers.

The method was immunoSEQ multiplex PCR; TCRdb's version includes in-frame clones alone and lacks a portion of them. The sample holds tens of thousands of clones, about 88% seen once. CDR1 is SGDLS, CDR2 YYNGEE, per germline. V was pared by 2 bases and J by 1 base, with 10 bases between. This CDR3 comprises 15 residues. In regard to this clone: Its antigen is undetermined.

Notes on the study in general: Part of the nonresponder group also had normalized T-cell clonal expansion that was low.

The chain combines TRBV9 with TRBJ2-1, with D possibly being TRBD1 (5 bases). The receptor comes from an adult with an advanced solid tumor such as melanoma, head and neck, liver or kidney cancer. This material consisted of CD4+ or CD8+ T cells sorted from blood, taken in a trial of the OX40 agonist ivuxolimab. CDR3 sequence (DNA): TGTGCCAGCAGCGTGGGGCCCGAGTCCTACAATGAGCAGTTCTTC. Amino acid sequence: CASSVGPESYNEQFF.